This T cell receptor (beta chain) emerged from a study of cytomegalovirus exposure and HLA in healthy donors. General study results and limits: In a later analysis, V- and J-gene trimming of beta chains associated with a DCLRE1C missense variant, replicated independently.

In the PCR, 60 Vbeta and 13 Jbeta primers were used. Sequencing was performed with immunoSEQ multiplex PCR; in TCRdb, only in-frame clones are kept and a portion is missing. Recorded for this sample: more than 110,000 clones. The V gene's germline CDR1 is MNHNS and CDR2 SASEGT. The CDR3 length is 12 residues. V lost 5 bases, J lost 0 bases, and 4 bases lay in between. Concerning this clone itself: Its antigen is as yet unknown.

The receptor's source is a man between 35 and 55 years old in good health and CMV-seronegative. The V call is TRBV6-1, the J call TRBJ1-2; no reliable D call. Material: PBMCs. CDR3 sequence (DNA): TGTGCCAGCAGTCAGACTAACTATGGCTACACCTTC. Amino acids: CASSQTNYGYTF.